What follows are 7 T cell receptor beta chains derived from one specimen sequenced in a study of T cells in tumors and immune-related adverse events. Assay: immunoSEQ multiplex PCR; the TCRdb copy retains only in-frame clones and omits some. The sample carries approximately 4,600 clones, 65% recorded once. Sequenced here: gut tissue, sampled from a patient treated with anti-PD-1 therapy. Receptor source: a female donor with metastatic renal cell carcinoma.

This clone was detected only a few times. The V call is TRBV4-3, the J call TRBJ2-1; D might be TRBD2 (5 bases). Germline values: CDR1 LGHNA, CDR2 YSLEER. The CDR3 loop spans 14 amino acids. The germline V and J ends were trimmed by 3 bases and 5 bases, with 11 bases remaining between them. Here the CDR3 DNA reads TGCGCCAGCAGCCAGCGGGTAGCTAACAATGAGCAGTTCTTC. Translating it yields CASSQRVANNEQFF.

Note on this clone: This sample includes further DNA sequences coding for the same CDR3. The chain uses TRBV27 and TRBJ2-7; D is uncertain. The germline gives CDR1 MNHEY, CDR2 SMNVEV (reference sequence). This CDR3 spans 11 amino acids. The germline V and J ends were trimmed by 4 bases and 6 bases, with 7 bases remaining between them. CDR3 loop: CASSSVSEQYF. Written as DNA, the CDR3 is TGTGCCAGCAGTTCAGTTAGCGAGCAGTACTTC.

This clone was recorded a few times. The CDR3 nucleotides are TGCGCCAGCAGCGAGAGCGAGGGGGCTGGCTATGGCTACACCTTC. Protein sequence: CASSESEGAGYGYTF. The J gene is TRBJ1-2, the V gene TRBV5-1, with 7 bases fitting TRBD1. V was clipped by 4 bases and J by 4 bases; unmatched bases: 10. This CDR3 has 15 residues. Germline V lookup: CDR1 SGHRS, CDR2 YFSETQ.

V is TRBV7-2 and J is TRBJ2-3; TRBD2 matches at 9 bases. The germline gives CDR1 SGHTA, CDR2 FQGNSA. This CDR3 region has 15 residues. The V segment lost 5 bases and the J segment 4 bases; nucleotides outside the gene matches: 7. The CDR3: CASSRGGVVSDTQYF. For the CDR3, the DNA is TGTGCCAGCAGCCGCGGGGGGGTCGTCTCAGATACGCAGTATTTT. Drawing the rest from reference TRBV7-2 and TRBJ2-3, the complete variable domain is GAGVSQSPSNKVTEKGKDVELRCDPISGHTALYWYRQSLGQGLEFLIYFQGNSAPDKSGLPSDRFSAERTGGSVSTLTIQRTQQEDSAVYLCASSRGGVVSDTQYFGPGTRLTVL.

The rearrangement links TRBV7-8 to TRBJ1-5, with unresolved D. Germline CDR1 SGHVS, CDR2 FQNEAQ. V lost 5 bases to trimming and J lost 3 bases, with 8 bases between them. CDR3 length equals 13 residues. The CDR3 here is CASSPLSNQPQHF. CDR3 in DNA: TGTGCCAGCAGCCCGCTCTCCAATCAGCCCCAGCATTTT.

The chain joins TRBV19 to TRBJ2-3, with 14 bases matching TRBD2. This CDR3 spans 17 amino acids. Unmatched junction bases numbered 10, after V lost 6 bases and J lost 5 bases. Germline V gene sequence: CDR1 LNHDA, CDR2 SQIVND (reference sequence). This chain's CDR3 is CASSPGGGLAGVDTQYF. CDR3 in DNA: TGTGCCAGTAGCCCCGGCGGGGGACTAGCGGGGGTAGATACGCAGTATTTT.

The sample holds a few counts of this clone. The chain has TRBV6-1 and TRBJ1-1, with D possibly TRBD1 on 5 matching bases. Trimming took off 7 bases at V and 4 bases at J, with 16 bases between the two ends. The CDR3 contains 14 residues. Germline V gene sequence: CDR1 MNHNS, CDR2 SASEGT. DNA for the CDR3: TGTGCCAGCAATTTGGGGCGGGGGATCACTGAAGCTTTCTTT. Translated, it gives CASNLGRGITEAFF.